This T cell receptor (beta chain) was sequenced during a study of blood T cell repertoires in COVID-19. The wider study: COVID-19 samples, acute and convalescent, were from the United States, Italy and Spain. PBMCs, B-cell-depleted T cells, or T cells provided the cDNA or gDNA that made up the material.

Authors' methods: Amplifying reference gene primers gave estimates of nucleated cell counts. Measured with immunoSEQ multiplex PCR; TCRdb has only the in-frame clones, and not every one. For V, J and clone size, that table is used; D and trimming come from the DNA. The data hold about 57,000 clones, with approximately 91% observed a single time. Germline trimming cut 6 bases from V and 4 bases from J; bases unmatched to any gene: 6. The germline V gene encodes CDR1 SQVTM and CDR2 ANQGSEA. This CDR3 has 13 amino acids. This TCR was recovered from a man between 60 and 75 years old with acute or convalescent COVID-19. Sequenced input: peripheral blood. The chain recombines TRBV29-1 with TRBJ2-1, with 7 bases that match TRBD1. For the CDR3, the DNA is TGCAGCGTGGACCGACAGGGTTACAATGAGCAGTTCTTC. The encoded protein is CSVDRQGYNEQFF.